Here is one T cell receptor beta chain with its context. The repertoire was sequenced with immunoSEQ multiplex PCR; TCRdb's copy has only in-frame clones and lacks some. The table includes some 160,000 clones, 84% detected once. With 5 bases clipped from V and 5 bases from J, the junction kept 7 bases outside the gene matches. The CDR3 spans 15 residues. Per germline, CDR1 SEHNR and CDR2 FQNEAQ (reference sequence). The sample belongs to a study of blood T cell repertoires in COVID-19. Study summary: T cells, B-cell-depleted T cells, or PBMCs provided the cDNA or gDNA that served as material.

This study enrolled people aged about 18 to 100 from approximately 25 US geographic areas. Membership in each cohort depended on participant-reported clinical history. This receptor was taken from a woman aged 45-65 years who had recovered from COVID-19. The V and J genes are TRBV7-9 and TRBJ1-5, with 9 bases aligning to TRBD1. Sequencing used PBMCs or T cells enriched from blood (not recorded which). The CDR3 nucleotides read TGTGCCAGCAGCGAGGGGACAGGGATGGATCAGCCCCAGCATTTT. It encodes CASSEGTGMDQPQHF.